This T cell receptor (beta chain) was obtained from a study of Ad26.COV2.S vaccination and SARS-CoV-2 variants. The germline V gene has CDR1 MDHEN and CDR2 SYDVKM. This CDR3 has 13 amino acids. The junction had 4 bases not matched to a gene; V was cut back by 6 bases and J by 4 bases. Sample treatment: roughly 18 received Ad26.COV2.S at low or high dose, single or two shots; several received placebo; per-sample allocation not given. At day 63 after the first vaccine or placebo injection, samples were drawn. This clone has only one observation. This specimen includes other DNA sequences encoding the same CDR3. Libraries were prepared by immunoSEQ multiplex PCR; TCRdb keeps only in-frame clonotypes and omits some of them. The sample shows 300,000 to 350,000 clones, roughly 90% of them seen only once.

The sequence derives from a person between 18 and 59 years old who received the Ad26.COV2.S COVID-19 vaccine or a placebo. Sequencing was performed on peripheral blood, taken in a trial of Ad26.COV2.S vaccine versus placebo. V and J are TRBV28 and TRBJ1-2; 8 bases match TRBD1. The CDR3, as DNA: TGTGCCAGCAGCCTGGACAGGGTCTATGGCTACACCTTC. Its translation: CASSLDRVYGYTF.